The sequence of this T cell receptor beta chain was determined in a study of identical twins. Study findings and constraints: Low generation-probability sequences were in excess among twin-shared out-of-frame alpha sequences. The study based its conclusions on cross-sectional statistical analysis and did not follow the same donors.

TCRdb itself ran the 5' RACE reads through MiXCR, one entry per CDR3 protein. The sample lists about 520,000 distinct CDR3 sequences, 20% to 25% occurring once. V was cut by 5 bases and J by 4 bases, with 15 bases left in between. CDR3 length: 14 amino acids. Germline V CDR1 and CDR2: DFQATT, SNEGSKA (reference sequence). As for this clonotype: Its specificity is not known.

Every sampled donor was Caucasian and healthy. The sample also formed part of further work on T cells expressing NK-cell markers. That source reports: A handful of donors showed these clonotypes also leading the CD3+CD56-NKG2C+ fraction.

This TCR was recovered from a woman aged 18-30 years in good health. Sequenced sample: CD4+ T cells sorted from blood. The chain combines TRBV20-1 with TRBJ2-1, with a possible D match to TRBD1 (5 bases). The CDR3 DNA sequence: TGCAGTGCTGAAGGACACGAGAAATACAATGAGCAGTTCTTC. It is translated as CSAEGHEKYNEQFF.